The rows below give T cell receptor beta chains drawn from one sample of a study of cytotoxic CD8 clonotypes in ibrutinib-treated CLL. Here immunoSEQ multiplex PCR was the method, and the copy in TCRdb shows in-frame clones only, minus some. The repertoire holds around 310,000 clones, with roughly 79% as singletons. Sample: PBMCs, taken before ibrutinib treatment. These receptors all stem from a human donor with chronic lymphocytic leukemia. The CDR3 runs from the conserved cysteine through the conserved F or W. A D gene is named only where the DNA matches it firmly. Size tells how often a clone was seen (once, few, many) or the class of an expanded clone, and some rows leave it out.

TRBV30	TRBD1	TRBJ2-3	-	14	CASSWTGSTDTQYF	TGTGCCTCGTCCTGGACAGGGAGCACAGATACGCAGTATTTT
TRBV29-1	-	TRBJ2-7	-	17	CSVALFIKTEGAYEQYF	TGCAGCGTGGCCCTCTTTATAAAGACGGAAGGAGCCTACGAGCAGTACTTC
TRBV15	-	TRBJ1-1	-	16	CATSRDLTRGTTEAFF	TGTGCCACCAGCAGAGACCTAACGAGGGGGACCACTGAAGCTTTCTTT
TRBV7-9	-	TRBJ1-1	-	12	CASSPGTSEAFF	TGTGCCAGCAGCCCCGGGACATCTGAAGCTTTCTTT
TRBV4-3	-	TRBJ2-1	-	13	CASSQDRRYEQFF	TGCGCCAGCAGCCAAGATCGGCGATATGAGCAGTTCTTC
TRBV5-1	-	TRBJ2-2	-	15	CASSEDPIPTGELFF	TGCGCCAGCAGCGAGGACCCCATTCCCACCGGGGAGCTGTTTTTT
TRBV7-2	-	TRBJ2-7	-	15	CASSRGHLFSYEQYF	TGTGCCAGCAGCCGCGGACACCTCTTTTCCTACGAGCAGTACTTC
TRBV5-1	-	TRBJ2-7	-	15	CASSLGGRAPYEQYF	TGCGCCAGCAGCTTGGGAGGCAGGGCACCCTACGAGCAGTACTTC
TRBV6-5	-	TRBJ1-3	-	14	CASSYLGPGNTIYF	TGTGCCAGCAGTTACCTGGGCCCTGGAAACACCATATATTTT
TRBV5-4	-	TRBJ2-2	-	16	CASSQMPGLYTGELFF	TGTGCCAGCAGCCAAATGCCGGGACTTTACACCGGGGAGCTGTTTTTT
TRBV4-1	-	TRBJ1-5	-	16	CASSQGVRGGNQPQHF	TGCGCCAGCAGCCAAGGGGTTCGAGGGGGAAATCAGCCCCAGCATTTT
TRBV10-3	-	TRBJ1-2	-	13	CAAEGALNYGYTF	TGTGCCGCCGAAGGGGCGCTTAACTATGGCTACACCTTC
TRBV5-4	-	TRBJ2-2	-	15	CASSFSSDGTGELFF	TGTGCCAGCAGCTTCTCTAGCGACGGCACCGGGGAGCTGTTTTTT
TRBV2	TRBD1	TRBJ2-7	-	12	CASSGQGIEQYF	TGTGCCAGCAGCGGACAGGGTATCGAGCAGTACTTC
TRBV28	TRBD2	TRBJ2-7	-	16	CASSLGIAGGVYEQYF	TGTGCCAGCAGTTTAGGAATAGCGGGAGGCGTATACGAGCAGTACTTC
TRBV10-3	-	TRBJ2-3	-	12	CAISEAADTQYF	TGTGCCATCAGCGAGGCGGCAGATACGCAGTATTTT
TRBV7-2	-	TRBJ1-2	-	13	CASRDRWNYGYTF	TGTGCCAGCAGAGACAGGTGGAACTATGGCTACACCTTC
TRBV7-9	TRBD2	TRBJ2-1	-	14	CASSTGLGVHEQFF	TGTGCCAGCAGCACGGGACTAGGGGTCCATGAGCAGTTCTTC
TRBV6-5	TRBD2	TRBJ2-7	few	16	CASSYSILAGAYEQYF	TGTGCCAGCAGTTACTCGATTTTGGCGGGAGCCTACGAGCAGTACTTC
TRBV7-3	-	TRBJ2-7	once	13	CASSLDRFSEQYF	TGTGCCAGCAGCTTAGATCGGTTTAGCGAACAGTACTTC
TRBV9	-	TRBJ1-2	-	14	CASSVGAENYGYTF	TGTGCCAGCAGCGTAGGGGCGGAAAACTATGGCTACACCTTC
TRBV11-2	-	TRBJ2-3	few	17	CASSPGDFLSKSDTQYF	TGTGCCAGCAGCCCCGGGGACTTCCTATCAAAGTCTGATACGCAGTATTTT
TRBV29-1	TRBD1	TRBJ1-1	-	14	CSVDPGGVNTEAFF	TGCAGCGTTGATCCAGGGGGAGTGAACACTGAAGCTTTCTTT
TRBV9	TRBD2	TRBJ2-2	-	15	CASSVASGDTGELFF	TGTGCCAGCAGCGTAGCGAGCGGGGACACCGGGGAGCTGTTTTTT
TRBV19	-	TRBJ2-3	-	16	CASKQVAGMDTDTQYF	TGTGCCAGTAAACAGGTCGCGGGGATGGACACAGATACGCAGTATTTT
TRBV6-1	-	TRBJ2-7	-	14	CASSGLVDSYEQYF	TGTGCCAGCAGTGGCCTGGTAGACTCCTACGAGCAGTACTTC
TRBV27	-	TRBJ2-1	-	11	CASSSGYEQFF	TGTGCCAGCAGTTCTGGTTACGAGCAGTTCTTC
TRBV9	-	TRBJ2-5	-	14	CASSPRTVPETQYF	TGTGCCAGCAGCCCCCGGACCGTGCCAGAGACCCAGTACTTC
TRBV2	TRBD2	TRBJ2-3	few	15	CASSLLAGAADTQYF	TGTGCCAGCAGTCTGCTAGCGGGAGCAGCAGATACGCAGTATTTT
TRBV4-1	-	TRBJ2-5	-	15	CASSQGGRPQETQYF	TGCGCCAGCAGCCAAGGGGGGAGACCGCAAGAGACCCAGTACTTC
TRBV19	TRBD1	TRBJ1-2	-	15	CASRTQGASDYGYTF	TGTGCCAGTAGGACACAGGGGGCGTCCGACTATGGCTACACCTTC
TRBV25-1	TRBD1	TRBJ1-1	-	17	CASSPPGTGPRLTEAFF	TGTGCCAGCAGTCCACCGGGGACAGGGCCTCGATTAACTGAAGCTTTCTTT
TRBV18	-	TRBJ1-1	-	13	CASSPTGNTEAFF	TGTGCCAGCTCACCTACAGGGAACACTGAAGCTTTCTTT
TRBV5-8	-	TRBJ1-5	-	11	CASSWGQPQHF	TGTGCCAGCAGCTGGGGACAGCCCCAGCATTTT
TRBV27	-	TRBJ2-7	-	15	CASSSGSSATYEQYF	TGTGCCAGCAGTTCAGGGTCTAGCGCCACCTACGAGCAGTACTTC
TRBV5-4	-	TRBJ2-1	-	13	CASMEGQLNEQFF	TGTGCCAGCATGGAGGGCCAGCTAAATGAGCAGTTCTTC
TRBV6-5	TRBD2	TRBJ2-3	-	15	CASRLAGGPTDTQYF	TGTGCCAGCAGATTAGCGGGAGGGCCCACAGATACGCAGTATTTT
TRBV5-6	-	TRBJ2-5	-	13	CASSSGPRETQYF	TGTGCCAGCAGTTCCGGGCCCCGAGAGACCCAGTACTTC
TRBV13	-	TRBJ2-7	-	15	CASSLGLLGAYEQYF	TGTGCCAGCAGCTTAGGCCTTCTGGGGGCATACGAGCAGTACTTC
TRBV14	TRBD2	TRBJ2-7	-	15	CASSQTSGSPYEQYF	TGTGCCAGCAGCCAAACTAGCGGTAGCCCCTACGAGCAGTACTTC
TRBV7-2	TRBD2	TRBJ2-7	few	14	CASRPGGSFHEQYF	TGTGCCAGTCGCCCAGGCGGGAGTTTCCACGAGCAGTACTTC
TRBV6-1	-	TRBJ1-5	few	14	CASSSLGEFQPQHF	TGTGCCAGCAGTTCCCTCGGAGAATTTCAGCCCCAGCATTTT
TRBV11-3	-	TRBJ2-5	-	15	CASSSRGLPGETQYF	TGTGCCAGCAGCAGTCGGGGCCTCCCTGGGGAGACCCAGTACTTC
TRBV7-9	-	TRBJ2-3	-	14	CASSNLAPGDTQYF	TGTGCCAGCAGCAACCTAGCTCCCGGCGATACGCAGTATTTT
TRBV29-1	TRBD2	TRBJ2-3	-	15	CSVRYRTSGTDTQYF	TGCAGCGTAAGGTACCGGACTAGCGGGACAGATACGCAGTATTTT
TRBV7-9	-	TRBJ1-1	once	15	CASSHDRDGYTEAFF	TGTGCCAGCAGCCACGACCGGGACGGATACACTGAAGCTTTCTTT